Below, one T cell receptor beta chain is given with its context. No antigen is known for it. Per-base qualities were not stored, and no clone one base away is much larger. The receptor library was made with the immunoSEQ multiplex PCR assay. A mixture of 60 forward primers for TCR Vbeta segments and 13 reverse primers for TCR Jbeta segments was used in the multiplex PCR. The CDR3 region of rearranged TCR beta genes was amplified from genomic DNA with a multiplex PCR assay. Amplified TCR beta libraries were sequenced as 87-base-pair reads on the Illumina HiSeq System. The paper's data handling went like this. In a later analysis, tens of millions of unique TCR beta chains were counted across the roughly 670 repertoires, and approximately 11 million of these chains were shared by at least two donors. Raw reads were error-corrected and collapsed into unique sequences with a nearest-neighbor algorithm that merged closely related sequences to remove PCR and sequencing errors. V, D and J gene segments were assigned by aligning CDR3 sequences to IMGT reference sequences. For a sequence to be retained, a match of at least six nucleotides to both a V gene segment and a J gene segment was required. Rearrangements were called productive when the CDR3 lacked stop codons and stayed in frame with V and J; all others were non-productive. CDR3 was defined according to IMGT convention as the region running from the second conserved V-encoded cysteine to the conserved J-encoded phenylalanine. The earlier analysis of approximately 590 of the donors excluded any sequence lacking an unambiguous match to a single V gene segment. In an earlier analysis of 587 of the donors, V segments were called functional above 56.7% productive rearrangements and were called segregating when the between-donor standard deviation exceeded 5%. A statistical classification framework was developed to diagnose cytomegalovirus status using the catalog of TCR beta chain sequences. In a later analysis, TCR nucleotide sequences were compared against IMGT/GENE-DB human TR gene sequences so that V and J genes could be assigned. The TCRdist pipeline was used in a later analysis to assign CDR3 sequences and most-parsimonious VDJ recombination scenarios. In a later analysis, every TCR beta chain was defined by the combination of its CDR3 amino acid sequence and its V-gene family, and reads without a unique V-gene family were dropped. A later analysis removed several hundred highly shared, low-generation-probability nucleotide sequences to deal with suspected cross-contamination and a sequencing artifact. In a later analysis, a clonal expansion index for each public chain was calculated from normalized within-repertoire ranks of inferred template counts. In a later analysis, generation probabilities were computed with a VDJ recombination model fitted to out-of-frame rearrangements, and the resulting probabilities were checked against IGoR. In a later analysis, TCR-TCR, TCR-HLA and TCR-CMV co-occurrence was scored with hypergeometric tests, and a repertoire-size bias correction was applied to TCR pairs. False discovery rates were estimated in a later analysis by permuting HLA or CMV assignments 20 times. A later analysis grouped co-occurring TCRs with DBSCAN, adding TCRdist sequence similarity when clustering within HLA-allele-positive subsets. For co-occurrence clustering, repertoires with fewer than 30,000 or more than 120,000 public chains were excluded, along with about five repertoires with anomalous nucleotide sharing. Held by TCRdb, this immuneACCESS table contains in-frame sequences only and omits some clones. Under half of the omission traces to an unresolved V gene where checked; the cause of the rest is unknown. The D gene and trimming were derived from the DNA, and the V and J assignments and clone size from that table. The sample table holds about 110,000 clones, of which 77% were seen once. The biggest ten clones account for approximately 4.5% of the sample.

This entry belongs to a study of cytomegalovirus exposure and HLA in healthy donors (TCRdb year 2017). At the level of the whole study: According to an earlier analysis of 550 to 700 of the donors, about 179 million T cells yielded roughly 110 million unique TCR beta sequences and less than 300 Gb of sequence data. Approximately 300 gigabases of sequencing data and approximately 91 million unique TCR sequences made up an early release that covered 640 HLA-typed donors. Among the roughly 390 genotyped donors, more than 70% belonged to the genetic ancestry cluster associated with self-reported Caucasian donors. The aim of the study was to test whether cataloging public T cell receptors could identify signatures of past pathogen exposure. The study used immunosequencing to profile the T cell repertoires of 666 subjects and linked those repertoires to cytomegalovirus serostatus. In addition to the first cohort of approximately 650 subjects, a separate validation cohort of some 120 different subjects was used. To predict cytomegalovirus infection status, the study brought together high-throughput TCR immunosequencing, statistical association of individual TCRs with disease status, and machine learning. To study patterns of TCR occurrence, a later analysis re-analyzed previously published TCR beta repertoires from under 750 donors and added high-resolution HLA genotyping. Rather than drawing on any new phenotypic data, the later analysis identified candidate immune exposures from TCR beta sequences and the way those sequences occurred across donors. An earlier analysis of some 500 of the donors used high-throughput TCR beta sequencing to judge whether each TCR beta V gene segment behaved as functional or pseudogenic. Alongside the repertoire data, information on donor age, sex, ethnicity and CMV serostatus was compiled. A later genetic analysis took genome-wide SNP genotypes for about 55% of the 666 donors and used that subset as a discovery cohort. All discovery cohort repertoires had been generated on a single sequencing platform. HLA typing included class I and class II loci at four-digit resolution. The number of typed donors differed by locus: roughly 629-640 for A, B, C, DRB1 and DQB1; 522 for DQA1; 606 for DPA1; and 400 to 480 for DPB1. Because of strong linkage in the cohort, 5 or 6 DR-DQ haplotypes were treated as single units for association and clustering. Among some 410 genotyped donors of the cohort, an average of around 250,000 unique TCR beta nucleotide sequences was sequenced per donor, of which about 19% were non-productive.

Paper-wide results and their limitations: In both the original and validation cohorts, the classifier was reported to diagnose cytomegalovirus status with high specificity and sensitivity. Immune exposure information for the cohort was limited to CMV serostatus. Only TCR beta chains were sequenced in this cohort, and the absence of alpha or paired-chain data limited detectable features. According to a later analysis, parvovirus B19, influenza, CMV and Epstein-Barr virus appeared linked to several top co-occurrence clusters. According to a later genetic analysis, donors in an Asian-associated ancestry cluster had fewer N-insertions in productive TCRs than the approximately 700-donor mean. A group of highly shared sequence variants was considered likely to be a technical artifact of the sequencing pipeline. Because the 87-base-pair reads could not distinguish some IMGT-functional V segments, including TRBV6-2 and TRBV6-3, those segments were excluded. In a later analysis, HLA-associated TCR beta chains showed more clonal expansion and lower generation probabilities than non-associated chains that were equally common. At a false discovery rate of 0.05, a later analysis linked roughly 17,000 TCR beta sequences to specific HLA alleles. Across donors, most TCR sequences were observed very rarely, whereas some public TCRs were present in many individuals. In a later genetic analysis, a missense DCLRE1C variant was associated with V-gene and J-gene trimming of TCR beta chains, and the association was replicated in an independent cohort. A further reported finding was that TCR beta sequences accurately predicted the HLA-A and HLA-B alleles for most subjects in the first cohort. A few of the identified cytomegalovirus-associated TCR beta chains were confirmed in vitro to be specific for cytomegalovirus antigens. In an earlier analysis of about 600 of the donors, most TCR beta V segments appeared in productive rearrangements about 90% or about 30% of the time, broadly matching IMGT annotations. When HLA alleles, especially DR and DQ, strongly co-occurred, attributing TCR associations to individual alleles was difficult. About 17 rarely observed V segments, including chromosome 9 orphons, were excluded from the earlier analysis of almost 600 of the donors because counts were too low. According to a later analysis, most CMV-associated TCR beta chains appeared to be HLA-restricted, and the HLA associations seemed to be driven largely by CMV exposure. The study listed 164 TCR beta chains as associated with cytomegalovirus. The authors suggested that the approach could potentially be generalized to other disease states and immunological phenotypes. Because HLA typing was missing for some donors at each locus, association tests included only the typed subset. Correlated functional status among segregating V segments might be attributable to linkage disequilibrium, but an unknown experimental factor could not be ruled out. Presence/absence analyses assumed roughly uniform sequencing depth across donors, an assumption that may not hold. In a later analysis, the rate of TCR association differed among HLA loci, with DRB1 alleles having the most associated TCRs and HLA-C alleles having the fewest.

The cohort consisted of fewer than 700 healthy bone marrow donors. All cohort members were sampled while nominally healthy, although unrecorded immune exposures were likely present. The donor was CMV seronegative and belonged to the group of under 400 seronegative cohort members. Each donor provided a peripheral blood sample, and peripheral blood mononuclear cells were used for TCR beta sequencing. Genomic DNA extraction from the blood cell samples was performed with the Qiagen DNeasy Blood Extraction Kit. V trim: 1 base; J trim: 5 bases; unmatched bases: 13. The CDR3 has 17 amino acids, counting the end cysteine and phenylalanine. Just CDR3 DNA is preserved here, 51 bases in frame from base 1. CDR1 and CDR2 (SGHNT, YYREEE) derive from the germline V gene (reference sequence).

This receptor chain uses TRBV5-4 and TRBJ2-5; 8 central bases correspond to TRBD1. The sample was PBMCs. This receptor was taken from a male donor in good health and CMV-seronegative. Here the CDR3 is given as CASSLRGQAASWETQYF. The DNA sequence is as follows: TGTGCCAGCAGCTTGCGGGGACAGGCGGCTTCCTGGGAGACCCAGTACTTC. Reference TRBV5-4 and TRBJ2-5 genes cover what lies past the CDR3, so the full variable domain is ETGVTQSPTHLIKTRGQQVTLRCSSQSGHNTVSWYQQALGQGPQFIFQYYREEENGRGNFPPRFSGLQFPNYSSELNVNALELDDSALYLCASSLRGQAASWETQYFGPGTRLLVL.